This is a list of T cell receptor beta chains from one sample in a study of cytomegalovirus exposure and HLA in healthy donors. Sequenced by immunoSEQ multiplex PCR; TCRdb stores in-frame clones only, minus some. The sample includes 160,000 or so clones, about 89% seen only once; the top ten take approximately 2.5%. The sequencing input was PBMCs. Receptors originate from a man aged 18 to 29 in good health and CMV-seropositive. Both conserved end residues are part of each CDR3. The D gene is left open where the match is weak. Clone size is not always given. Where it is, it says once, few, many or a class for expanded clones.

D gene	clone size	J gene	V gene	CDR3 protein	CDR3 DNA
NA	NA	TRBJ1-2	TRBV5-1	CASSLDPGTNLYGYTF	TGCGCCAGCAGCTTGGATCCCGGGACAAACCTCTATGGCTACACCTTC
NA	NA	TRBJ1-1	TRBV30	CAWRLTGTRYTEAFF	TGTGCCTGGAGGTTAACCGGGACAAGATACACTGAAGCTTTCTTT
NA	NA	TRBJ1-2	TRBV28	CASKPTGAYGYTF	TGTGCCAGCAAACCGACAGGAGCCTATGGCTACACCTTC
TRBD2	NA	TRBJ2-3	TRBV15	CATSRGGGWTQYF	TGTGCCACCAGCAGAGGCGGGGGTTGGACGCAGTATTTT
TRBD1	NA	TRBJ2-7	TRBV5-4	CASSSGTGGNYEQYF	TGTGCCAGCAGCTCAGGGACAGGGGGTAACTACGAGCAGTACTTC
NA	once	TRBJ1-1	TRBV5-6	CASNFGRGPRGAFF	TGTGCCAGCAACTTTGGACGAGGGCCCCGTGGAGCTTTCTTT
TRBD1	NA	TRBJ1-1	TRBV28	CASSFTGGRNTEAFF	TGTGCCAGCAGTTTCACAGGGGGTAGAAACACTGAAGCTTTCTTT
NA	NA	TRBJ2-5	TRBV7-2	CASSLFPGGLGETQYF	TGTGCCAGCAGCCTCTTCCCGGGGGGCTTAGGGGAGACCCAGTACTTC
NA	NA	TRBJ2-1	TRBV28	CASSLGSVGFF	TGTGCCAGCAGCCTCGGGTCTGTGGGGTTCTTC
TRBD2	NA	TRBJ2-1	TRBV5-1	CASSLASGGLSYNEQFF	TGCGCCAGCAGCTTGGCTAGCGGGGGGCTTTCCTACAATGAGCAGTTCTTC
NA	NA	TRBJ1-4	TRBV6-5	CASSSSLTNEKLFF	TGTGCCAGCAGTTCGAGTTTAACTAATGAAAAACTGTTTTTT
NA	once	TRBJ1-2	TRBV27	CASSLYKQAPNGYTF	TGTGCCAGCAGTTTATATAAACAGGCCCCGAACGGCTACACCTTC
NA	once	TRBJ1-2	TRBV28	CASSLSLSGAYGYTF	TGTGCCAGCAGTTTATCCCTCTCAGGGGCCTATGGCTACACCTTC
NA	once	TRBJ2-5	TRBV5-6	CASSLASGLSGPETQYF	TGTGCCAGCAGCTTGGCCTCGGGACTTTCGGGTCCAGAGACCCAGTACTTC